This T cell receptor beta chain was documented in a study of T-cell memory formation after mild COVID-19. Study background: The study found TCR clusters largely donor specific.

This clonotype was recorded a few times. TCRdb re-called the 5' RACE reads through MiXCR, storing one row per CDR3 protein. The sample consists of approximately 200,000 distinct CDR3 sequences, 15% to 20% of them appearing once. The V gene's germline CDR1 is SGHAT and CDR2 FQNNGV. The CDR3 sequence is 14 residues long. V was shortened by 4 bases and J by 7 bases, with 14 bases between the two germline ends. The specimen was PBMCs or a T cell subset sorted from them (not recorded which). The receptor was derived from an adult woman who had mild COVID-19 (a few samples of this study predate the infection). Cell type and time point are not known. The chain recombines TRBV11-2 with TRBJ2-1; a weak D match, TRBD2 (5 bases). For the CDR3, the DNA is TGTGCCAGCAGCTCCGGGGATCCTTTGAATGAGCAGTTCTTC. This gives the protein CASSSGDPLNEQFF.